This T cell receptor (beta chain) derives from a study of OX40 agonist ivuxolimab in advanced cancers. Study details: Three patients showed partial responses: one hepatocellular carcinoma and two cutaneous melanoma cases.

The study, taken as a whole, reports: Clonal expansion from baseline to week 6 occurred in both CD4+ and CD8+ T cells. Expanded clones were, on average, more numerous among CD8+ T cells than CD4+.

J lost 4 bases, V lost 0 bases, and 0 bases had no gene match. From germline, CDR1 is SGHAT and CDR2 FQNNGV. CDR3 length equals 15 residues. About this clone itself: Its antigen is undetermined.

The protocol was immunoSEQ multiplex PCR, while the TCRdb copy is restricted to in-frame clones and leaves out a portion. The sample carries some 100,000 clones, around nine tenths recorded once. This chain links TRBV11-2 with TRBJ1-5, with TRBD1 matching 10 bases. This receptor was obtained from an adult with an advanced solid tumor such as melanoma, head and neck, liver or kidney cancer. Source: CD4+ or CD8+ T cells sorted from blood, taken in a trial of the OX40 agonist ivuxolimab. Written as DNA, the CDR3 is TGTGCCAGCAGCTTAGAGGGACAGGGGAATCAGCCCCAGCATTTT. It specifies CASSLEGQGNQPQHF.